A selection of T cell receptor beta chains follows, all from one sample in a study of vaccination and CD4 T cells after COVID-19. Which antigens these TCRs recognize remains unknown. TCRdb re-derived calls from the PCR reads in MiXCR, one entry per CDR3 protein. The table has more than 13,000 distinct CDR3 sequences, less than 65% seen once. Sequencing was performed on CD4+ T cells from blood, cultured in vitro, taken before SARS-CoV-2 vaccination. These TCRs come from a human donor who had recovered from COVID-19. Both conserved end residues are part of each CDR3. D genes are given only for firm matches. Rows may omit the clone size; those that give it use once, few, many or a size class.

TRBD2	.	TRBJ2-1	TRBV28	TGTGCCAGCAGCTTAGAACAGAGGGGACTAGCGGGCTCAAATGAGCAGTTCTTC	CASSLEQRGLAGSNEQFF
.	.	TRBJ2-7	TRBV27	TGTGCCAGCAGTTTAGCCAGGGGTCGGAACGAGCAGTACTTC	CASSLARGRNEQYF
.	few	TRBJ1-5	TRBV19	TGTGCCTCCTCAACAGGGAATAGCAATCAGCCCCAGCATTTT	CASSTGNSNQPQHF
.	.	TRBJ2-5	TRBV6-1	TGTGCCAGCAGGCCGGGACCAATCCAAGAGACCCAGTACTTC	CASRPGPIQETQYF
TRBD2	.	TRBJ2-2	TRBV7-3	TGTGCCAGCAGCGCCACTAGCGGGAGTAGGGCCGGGGAGCTGTTTTTT	CASSATSGSRAGELFF
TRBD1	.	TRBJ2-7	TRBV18	TGTGCCAGCTCAGCCGTGACAGGGGAAGGCGAGCAGTACTTC	CASSAVTGEGEQYF
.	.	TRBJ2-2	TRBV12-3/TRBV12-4	TGTGCCAGCAGTTTAGCCTCCGGGGAGCTGTTTTTT	CASSLASGELFF
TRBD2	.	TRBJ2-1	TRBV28	TGTGCCAGCAGACTACCGACTAGCGGGAGGAACAATGAGCAGTTCTTC	CASRLPTSGRNNEQFF
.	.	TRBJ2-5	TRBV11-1	TGTGCCAGCAGCTTTGGGATGGGCCAGTACCAAGAGACCCAGTACTTC	CASSFGMGQYQETQYF
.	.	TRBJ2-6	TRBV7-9	TGTGCGACCGGAAGCTCTGGGGCCAACGTCCTGACTTTC	CATGSSGANVLTF
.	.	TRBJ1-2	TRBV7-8	TGTGCCAGCAGGAAAGTGGAGACCTATGGCGGCTACACCTTC	CASRKVETYGGYTF
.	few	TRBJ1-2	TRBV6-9	TGTGCCAGCAGGCTGAGGGGGGGCTACACCTTC	CASRLRGGYTF
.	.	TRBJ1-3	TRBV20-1	TGCAGTGCTAGAGATCCCTATAGCCACTCTGGAAACACCATATATTTT	CSARDPYSHSGNTIYF
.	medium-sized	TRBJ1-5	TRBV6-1	TGTGCCAGCAGTGAAGCGGGACATAGCAATCAGCCCCAGCATTTT	CASSEAGHSNQPQHF
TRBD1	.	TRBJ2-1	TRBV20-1	TGCAGTGCTAGAGATCGCGACAGGGTTCACAATGAGCAGTTCTTC	CSARDRDRVHNEQFF
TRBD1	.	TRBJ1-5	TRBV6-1	TGTGCCAGCAGTGAAGCGAGGGCAGGGGGCTCGTCCCAGCATTTT	CASSEARAGGSSQHF
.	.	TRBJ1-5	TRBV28	TGTGCCAGCAGTATTCACAGGGTGCGCTCCGGTCAGCCCCAGCATTTT	CASSIHRVRSGQPQHF
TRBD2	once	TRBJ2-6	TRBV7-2	TGTGCCAGCAGCCTTAGCGGGGGCTGGGCCAACGTCCTGACTTTC	CASSLSGGWANVLTF
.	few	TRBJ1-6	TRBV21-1	TGTGCCAGCAGCAGTGGGCCGTTGGACAGAAGGCAATCACCCCTCCACTTT	CASSSGPLDRRQSPLHF
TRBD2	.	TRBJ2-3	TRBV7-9	TGTGCCAGCAGGCTAAGCGGGAGTAAAGCAGATACGCAGTATTTT	CASRLSGSKADTQYF
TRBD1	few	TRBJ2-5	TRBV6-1	TGTGCCAGCAGTCAAGGGACAGGGGGTTTTAGAGAGACCCAGTACTTC	CASSQGTGGFRETQYF
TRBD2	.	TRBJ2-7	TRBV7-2	TGTGCCAGCAGCTTAGGTAGCGGGAGGGCCGGCTACGAGCAGTACTTC	CASSLGSGRAGYEQYF
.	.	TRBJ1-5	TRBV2	TGTGCCAGCAGTGTGGACACCAGAAGCAATCAGCCCCAGCATTTT	CASSVDTRSNQPQHF
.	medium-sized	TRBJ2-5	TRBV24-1	TGTGCCACCAGTGATACCCGGGTAGCTCCACAAGAGACCCAGTACTTC	CATSDTRVAPQETQYF
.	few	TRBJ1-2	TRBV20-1	TGCAGTGCTAGGGCTGGGCGAGGCTACACCTTC	CSARAGRGYTF
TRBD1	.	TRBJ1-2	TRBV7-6	TGTGCCAGCAGCCCCCAGCCAGGGGGGGACTATGGCTACACCTTC	CASSPQPGGDYGYTF
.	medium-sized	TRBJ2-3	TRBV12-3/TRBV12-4	TGTGCCAGCACTCTAACGGTGGGGACAGATACGCAGTATTTT	CASTLTVGTDTQYF
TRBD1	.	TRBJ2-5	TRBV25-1	TGTGCCAGCAGCGGGGGACAGGGGACCCAGTACTTC	CASSGGQGTQYF
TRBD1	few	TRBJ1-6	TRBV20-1	TGCAGTGCTTGGTCGGGACAGGGAAATTCACCCCTCCACTTT	CSAWSGQGNSPLHF
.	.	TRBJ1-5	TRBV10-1	TGCGCCAGCATTATTCGCCGGAAACCCCAGCATTTT	CASIIRRKPQHF
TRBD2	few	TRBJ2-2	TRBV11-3	TGTGCCAGCAGCTCCATACTAGCGGGAGAAAACGGGGAGCTGTTTTTT	CASSSILAGENGELFF
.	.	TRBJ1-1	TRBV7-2	TGTGCCAGCAGCTTAGAGGCCAGGGCGAACACTGAAGCTTTCTTT	CASSLEARANTEAFF
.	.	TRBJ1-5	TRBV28	TGTGCCAGCAGTGCCCCCGGTCGGAACAGGGTGAATCAGCCCCAGCATTTT	CASSAPGRNRVNQPQHF
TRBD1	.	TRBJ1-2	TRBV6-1	TGTGCCGGCAGTGATCGGGACAGGGGAGGCTACACCTTC	CAGSDRDRGGYTF
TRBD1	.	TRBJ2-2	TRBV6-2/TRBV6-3	TGTGCCAGCGGACCCCCAAGGGACAGGGGCACCGGGGAGCTGTTTTTT	CASGPPRDRGTGELFF